One sample yielded the 16 T cell receptor beta chains listed below, sequenced in a study of blood T cell repertoires in COVID-19. Produced via immunoSEQ multiplex PCR; TCRdb's table is partial and in-frame only. The table has about 140,000 clones, approximately 89% seen once; the top ten hold around 1.7%. What was sequenced was peripheral blood. Every receptor here comes from a woman between 45 and 60 years old with acute or convalescent COVID-19.

The V call is TRBV9, the J call TRBJ1-1; 8 positions match TRBD1. Germline V CDR1 and CDR2: SGDLS, YYNGEE. V lost 4 bases and J lost 4; bases outside the gene matches: 3. This CDR3 has 13 amino acids. CDR3 nucleotide sequence: TGTGCCAGCAGCTCACAGGGGGGCACTGAAGCTTTCTTT. As protein: CASSSQGGTEAFF.

The rearrangement links TRBV2 to TRBJ2-2; maybe TRBD2 (7 bases). Trimming removed 6 bases from V and 5 bases from J, with 22 bases in between. This CDR3 region has 17 residues. Per the germline V gene, CDR1 is SNHLY and CDR2 is FYNNEI. CDR3 residues: CASRSLGGRAGTGELFF. CDR3 coding DNA: TGTGCCAGCAGGTCCCTAGGGGGGAGGGCCGGGACCGGGGAGCTGTTTTTT.

The chain couples TRBV27 to TRBJ2-1, with D perhaps TRBD1 (5 bases). Germline values: CDR1 MNHEY, CDR2 SMNVEV (reference sequence). Trimming shortened V by 4 bases and J by 4 bases, and 8 bases separated the two germline ends. This CDR3 spans 13 amino acids. The CDR3 sequence is CASSSTGYNEQFF. The CDR3 region has the DNA TGTGCCAGCAGTTCAACAGGTTACAATGAGCAGTTCTTC.

The rearrangement links TRBV6-1 to TRBJ2-7, with 8 bases matching TRBD2. In germline, CDR1 is MNHNS, CDR2 SASEGT. V was clipped by 2 bases and J by 2 bases; unmatched bases: 5. This CDR3 contains 15 residues. CDR3 amino acids: CASSESQAGAYEQYF. CDR3 nucleotide sequence: TGTGCCAGCAGTGAAAGTCAAGCGGGAGCCTACGAGCAGTACTTC.

This sequence joins TRBV24-1 and TRBJ1-2; 8 positions agree with TRBD1. Trimming removed 4 bases from V and 6 bases from J; junction bases left unmatched: 9. The germline V gene encodes CDR1 KGHDR and CDR2 SFDVKD. CDR3 length equals 15 residues. The CDR3 is CATSDPGGQKDGYTF. Written as DNA, the CDR3 is TGTGCCACCAGTGACCCAGGGGGCCAGAAGGATGGCTACACCTTC.

The V call is TRBV5-1, the J call TRBJ1-2; D remains unclear. The CDR3 is made up of 16 amino acids. Looked up from germline, CDR1 is SGHRS and CDR2 is YFSETQ. The V gene lost 4 bases and the J gene lost 1 base, with 17 bases spanning the gap. The CDR3 region is CASSRGGAELNYGYTF. The CDR3 nucleotides are TGCGCCAGCAGCCGGGGAGGAGCGGAGCTTAACTATGGCTACACCTTC. Combining the CDR3 with reference TRBV5-1 and TRBJ1-2 gives the whole variable domain KAGVTQTPRYLIKTRGQQVTLSCSPISGHRSVSWYQQTPGQGLQFLFEYFSETQRNKGNFPGRFSGRQFSNSRSEMNVSTLELGDSALYLCASSRGGAELNYGYTFGSGTRLTVV.

The chain is built from TRBV27 and TRBJ1-4; TRBD1 matches at 8 bases. This CDR3 region has 14 residues. The V gene's germline CDR1 is MNHEY and CDR2 SMNVEV (reference sequence). Trimming cost V 6 bases and J 8 bases; bases outside gene matches: 8. Here the CDR3 reads CASRLTGVREKLFF. The CDR3 coding sequence is TGTGCCAGCAGATTGACAGGGGTGAGGGAAAAACTGTTTTTT.

This clone was observed a single time. The rearrangement uses TRBV11-3 and TRBJ2-7; 9 bases align to TRBD1. CDR3 length: 14 residues. Per germline, CDR1 SGHNT and CDR2 YENEEA. V dropped 5 bases and J dropped 2; count of bases not matched to a gene: 4. The CDR3 protein is CASSLGQGTYEQYF. In DNA form, the CDR3 reads TGTGCCAGCAGCCTGGGACAGGGTACCTACGAGCAGTACTTC.

V usage is TRBV4-2 and J usage is TRBJ2-6; 7 bases line up with TRBD1. CDR1 LGHNA and CDR2 YNFKEQ come from the germline V gene. CDR3 length: 20 residues. V shed 3 bases, J shed 4 bases, and the junction held 18 bases outside the gene matches. The CDR3 DNA sequence: TGTGCCAGCAGCCATAAGGGGGCGCAGGGGCGAAGTATGGGGGCCAACGTCCTGACTTTC. Protein product: CASSHKGAQGRSMGANVLTF.

This chain joins TRBV13 and TRBJ1-1; D uncertain. This CDR3 is built from 13 residues. Germline values: CDR1 PRHDT, CDR2 FYEKMQ (reference sequence). Trimming left V 5 bases short and J 5 bases short, with 12 bases between. CDR3: CASSLLTGTEAFF. CDR3 sequence (DNA): TGTGCCAGCAGCCTCCTCACGGGAACTGAAGCTTTCTTT.

CDR3 in amino acids: CASRPSGRGGNTQYF. CDR3 nucleotide sequence: TGTGCCAGCAGACCCAGCGGGCGGGGGGGAAATACGCAGTATTTT. This rearrangement joins TRBV6-5 to TRBJ2-3; 9 positions match TRBD2. V trimming: 6 bases; J trimming: 7 bases; junction bases outside the gene matches: 11. Germline V gene lookup returns CDR1 MNHEY and CDR2 SVGAGI. This CDR3 is 15 amino acids long.

The rearrangement uses TRBV3-1 (or the pseudogene TRBV3-2) and TRBJ1-1; 7 positions match TRBD1. The V gene end was trimmed by 4 bases and the J gene end by 0 bases; junction bases not matched to a gene: 2. Per germline, CDR1 LGHDT and CDR2 YNNKEL (reference sequence). The CDR3 is made up of 14 amino acids. CDR3 residues: CASSLQGLNTEAFF. In DNA form, the CDR3 reads TGTGCCAGCAGCCTACAGGGGTTGAACACTGAAGCTTTCTTT.

The CDR3 nucleotides are TGTGCCTCCAAGGGACAGGGGGACACCGGGGAGCTGTTTTTT. Translation gives CASKGQGDTGELFF. The chain is built from TRBV19 and TRBJ2-2; 11 bases map to TRBD1. The CDR3 runs 14 residues. Germline lookup yields CDR1 LNHDA and CDR2 SQIVND (reference sequence). J lost 3 bases, V lost 11 bases, and 5 bases had no gene match.

The V call is TRBV25-1, the J call TRBJ2-4; possibly TRBD1 for D (7 bases). Trimming removed 2 bases from V and 8 bases from J, with 22 bases in between. CDR1 and CDR2 from the germline V gene are MGHDK and SYGVNS. The CDR3 has 17 residues. The CDR3 sequence: CASSEDRGDRPRDIQYF. The CDR3 coding sequence is TGTGCCAGCAGTGAAGATAGGGGGGACAGACCTCGGGACATTCAGTACTTC. Full variable domain (remainder filled in from reference TRBV25-1 and TRBJ2-4): EADIYQTPRYLVIGTGKKITLECSQTMGHDKMYWYQQDPGMELHLIHYSYGVNSTEKGDLSSESTVSRIRTEHFPLTLESARPSHTSQYLCASSEDRGDRPRDIQYFGAGTRLSVL.

The chain uses TRBV5-1 and TRBJ1-1; 8 bases match TRBD1. Germline CDR1 is SGHRS and CDR2 is YFSETQ. This CDR3 region has 14 residues. Trimming at V came to 4 bases and at J to 5 bases, leaving 7 bases not matched to a gene. The CDR3 sequence is CASSRRQGSTEAFF. DNA of the CDR3: TGCGCCAGCAGCCGGAGACAGGGGTCAACTGAAGCTTTCTTT.

The genes are TRBV7-9 and TRBJ2-3; the D gene is possibly TRBD2 (5 bases). The CDR3 has 15 amino acids. V was cut by 5 bases and J by 5 bases, with 17 bases left in between. CDR1 is SEHNR, CDR2 FQNEAQ, per germline (reference sequence). The CDR3 reads CASSPPGSRGDTQYF. The DNA for the CDR3 is TGTGCCAGCAGCCCACCGGGAAGTCGGGGAGATACGCAGTATTTT.